These 29 T cell receptor beta chains came from one sample sequenced in a study of OX40 agonist ivuxolimab in advanced cancers. The library was produced with the immunoSEQ multiplex PCR assay. The source is immuneACCESS, and TCRdb retained only in-frame sequences with V and J called. Part of the clones is not carried over; for the studies checked, unresolved V genes explain less than half of this, and the remainder is unexplained. For this sample the table gives about 68,000 clones, of which roughly 85% were detected only once. Under 13% of the sample comes from the top ten. The material was CD4+ or CD8+ T cells sorted from blood, obtained in a trial of the OX40 agonist ivuxolimab. These receptors were taken from an adult with an advanced solid tumor such as melanoma, head and neck, liver or kidney cancer.

The CDR3 DNA is TGTGCCAGCAGTTTATCGAACTGGGGGAGGACGTCCTACAATGAGCAGTTCTTC. This codes for CASSLSNWGRTSYNEQFF. The gene calls are TRBV27 and TRBJ2-1; tentative D call: TRBD2 (6 bases). The CDR3 sequence is 18 residues long. CDR1 and CDR2 (germline): MNHEY, SMNVEV (reference sequence). V lost 0 bases and J lost 1, with 16 bases in between.

The CDR3 DNA reads TGTGCCAGCAGCTTGGATGAGACCCCTTTGACCACTGAAGCTTTCTTT. The encoded protein is CASSLDETPLTTEAFF. The chain employs TRBV5-6 and TRBJ1-1; D not resolved. The CDR3 loop spans 16 amino acids. Trimming took off 0 bases at V and 4 bases at J, with 16 bases between the two ends. Looked up from germline, CDR1 is SGHDT and CDR2 is YYEEEE. Full variable domain (outside the CDR3, taken from reference TRBV5-6 and TRBJ1-1): DAGVTQSPTHLIKTRGQQVTLRCSPKSGHDTVSWYQQALGQGPQFIFQYYEEEERQRGNFPDRFSGHQFPNYSSELNVNALLLGDSALYLCASSLDETPLTTEAFFGQGTRLTVV.

The chain combines TRBV28 with TRBJ2-2; no definite D call. V shed 3 bases and J shed 5 bases, with 10 bases lying between them. Germline V gene sequence: CDR1 MDHEN, CDR2 SYDVKM. This CDR3 region has 14 residues. CDR3 in amino acids: CASSFLGSTGELFF. CDR3 coding DNA: TGTGCCAGCAGTTTCCTTGGGTCAACCGGGGAGCTGTTTTTT.

The chain carries TRBV5-1 and TRBJ2-5, with a possible D match to TRBD2 (5 bases). The germline V gene has CDR1 SGHRS and CDR2 YFSETQ. The CDR3 totals 15 residues. V was cut by 7 bases and J by 2 bases, with 18 bases left in between. The CDR3 nucleotides read TGCGCCAGCTCCGGAGGCGACGGGGATCAAGAGACCCAGTACTTC. It is translated as CASSGGDGDQETQYF. Looking up the rest from reference TRBV5-1 and TRBJ2-5 gives the full variable domain: KAGVTQTPRYLIKTRGQQVTLSCSPISGHRSVSWYQQTPGQGLQFLFEYFSETQRNKGNFPGRFSGRQFSNSRSEMNVSTLELGDSALYLCASSGGDGDQETQYFGPGTRLLVL.

J is TRBJ1-1 and V is TRBV6-6; 8 bases fit TRBD1. Trimming at V came to 5 bases and at J to 6 bases, leaving 2 bases not matched to a gene. Per germline, CDR1 MNHNY and CDR2 SVGAGI (reference sequence). This CDR3 contains 12 residues. The CDR3 sequence is CASSIQGAEAFF. The CDR3 bases are TGTGCCAGCAGTATACAGGGGGCTGAAGCTTTCTTT.

The CDR3 loop is CASSRSGSYSYNEQFF. CDR3 DNA sequence: TGTGCCAGTAGTAGGAGCGGGAGTTACTCCTACAATGAGCAGTTCTTC. This chain joins TRBV19 and TRBJ2-1; 8 bases align to TRBD2. The CDR3 extends over 16 amino acids. Germline-derived CDR1 and CDR2 are LNHDA and SQIVND (reference sequence). Unmatched junction bases numbered 5, after V lost 4 bases and J lost 0 bases.

The chain employs TRBV28 and TRBJ2-1; possibly TRBD1 or TRBD2 for D (6 bases each). V was trimmed by 3 bases and J by 3 bases, leaving 12 bases between them. This CDR3 is 15 amino acids long. Germline V gene data show CDR1 as MDHEN and CDR2 as SYDVKM. The CDR3 DNA follows: TGTGCCAGCAGTTTGAGGGGGGACGGCTACAATGAGCAGTTCTTC. Translated, it gives CASSLRGDGYNEQFF.

This clone was counted only a few times. This chain connects TRBV28 to TRBJ1-5; D remains ambiguous. Per germline, CDR1 MDHEN and CDR2 SYDVKM. This CDR3 spans 15 amino acids. The germline V and J ends were trimmed by 2 bases and 4 bases, with 12 bases remaining between them. As DNA, the CDR3 is TGTGCCAGCAGTTTAACGGCTTACTTAAATCAGCCCCAGCATTTT. Protein product: CASSLTAYLNQPQHF.

This chain joins TRBV27 and TRBJ2-1; 9 nucleotides match TRBD2. V dropped 2 bases and J dropped 0; count of bases not matched to a gene: 11. CDR3 length: 19 amino acids. CDR1 MNHEY and CDR2 SMNVEV come from the germline V gene (reference sequence). CDR3 sequence reads: CASSLVGSGGLSSYNEQFF. DNA of the CDR3: TGTGCCAGCAGTTTAGTAGGTAGCGGGGGCTTAAGCTCCTACAATGAGCAGTTCTTC.

This chain connects TRBV29-1 to TRBJ2-7; no clear D gene. CDR3 length equals 12 residues. The germline CDR1 and CDR2 sequences are SQVTM and ANQGSEA. V lost 0 bases, J lost 5 bases, and 8 bases lay in between. The CDR3 reads CSVEENADEQYF. DNA of the CDR3: TGCAGCGTTGAAGAAAATGCGGACGAGCAGTACTTC.

This chain links TRBV28 with TRBJ1-3; D perhaps matches TRBD1 (5 bases). This CDR3 spans 17 amino acids. Germline V lookup: CDR1 MDHEN, CDR2 SYDVKM. The V and J ends lost 3 bases and 0 bases respectively, with 15 bases between them. CDR3 coding DNA: TGTGCCAGCAGTTTGAGCTTCAGGGCCCTCTCTGGAAACACCATATATTTT. It codes for CASSLSFRALSGNTIYF.

This rearrangement joins TRBV5-1 to TRBJ2-1; 10 bases are shared with TRBD2. V lost 4 bases and J lost 2; bases outside the gene matches: 3. The CDR3 is made up of 15 amino acids. Germline V gene data show CDR1 as SGHRS and CDR2 as YFSETQ. CDR3 nucleotides: TGCGCCAGCAGCCCGGGACTAGCGACCTACAATGAGCAGTTCTTC. It codes for CASSPGLATYNEQFF.

The chain links TRBV28 to TRBJ2-7, with 12 positions matching TRBD1. Germline V CDR1 and CDR2: MDHEN, SYDVKM. The CDR3 extends over 15 amino acids. The V segment lost 5 bases and the J segment 6 bases; nucleotides outside the gene matches: 8. DNA of the CDR3: TGTGCCAGCAGTCCACCGGGACAGGGGGCGGGCGAGCAGTACTTC. It is translated as CASSPPGQGAGEQYF.

In this sample, this clone turned up a few times. The J gene is TRBJ2-7, the V gene TRBV5-1, with 10 bases matching TRBD2. The J segment lost 1 base and the V segment lost 2 bases, leaving 3 bases of the junction unmatched. The CDR3 totals 15 residues. Looked up from germline, CDR1 is SGHRS and CDR2 is YFSETQ. CDR3 nucleotides: TGCGCCAGCAGCTTAACTAGCGGGGATTCCTACGAGCAGTACGTC. Translated, it gives CASSLTSGDSYEQYV.

CDR3 in amino acids: CASGLRGSGSGYTF. DNA for the CDR3: TGTGCCAGCGGGTTGCGGGGTAGTGGTTCTGGCTACACCTTC. The chain employs TRBV2 and TRBJ1-2, with D unclear. V was shortened by 8 bases and J by 7 bases, with 20 bases between the two germline ends. Germline values: CDR1 SNHLY, CDR2 FYNNEI. The CDR3 runs to 14 residues. Looking up the rest from reference TRBV2 and TRBJ1-2 gives the full variable domain: EPEVTQTPSHQVTQMGQEVILRCVPISNHLYFYWYRQILGQKVEFLVSFYNNEISEKSEIFDDQFSVERPDGSNFTLKIRSTKLEDSAMYFCASGLRGSGSGYTFGSGTRLTVV.

The rearrangement joins TRBV6-6 to TRBJ1-2; D perhaps matches TRBD1 (5 bases). CDR3 length: 14 residues. Germline V gene lookup returns CDR1 MNHNY and CDR2 SVGAGI (reference sequence). Trimming took off 5 bases at V and 4 bases at J, with 14 bases between the two ends. This CDR3 is CASSPLGEGYGYTF. In DNA, the CDR3 is TGTGCCAGCAGTCCGCTAGGGGAGGGCTATGGCTACACCTTC.

This clone was picked up one time. The chain couples TRBV9 to TRBJ2-2, with D perhaps TRBD1 or TRBD2 (5 bases each). The germline CDR1 and CDR2 sequences are SGDLS and YYNGEE. The CDR3 contains 14 residues. The germline V and J ends were trimmed by 5 bases and 3 bases, with 11 bases remaining between them. CDR3 loop: CASRSGADTGELFF. The CDR3 DNA follows: TGTGCCAGCAGATCCGGGGCCGACACCGGGGAGCTGTTTTTT.

This clone was counted a single time. Mismatch with germline at one junction end may stem from a read error. This chain joins TRBV6-5 and TRBJ2-7; possibly TRBD1 or TRBD2 for D (5 bases each). The CDR3 is made up of 16 amino acids. Germline-derived CDR1 and CDR2 are MNHEY and SVGAGI. CDR3 DNA: TGTGCCAGCAGTTACGTTTTGAGCTTCCGGGGCTACGGGCAGTACTTC. This sequence encodes CASSYVLSFRGYGQYF.

This clone was counted once. The chain couples TRBV28 to TRBJ2-1; 12 bases agree with TRBD2. The V gene's germline CDR1 is MDHEN and CDR2 SYDVKM. The V and J ends lost 1 base and 6 bases, in that order; junction bases with no gene match: 4. The length of the CDR3 is 16 residues. In nucleotides, the CDR3 is TGTGCCAGCAGTTTATACCTAGCGGGAGGGGGCAATGAGCAGTTCTTC. Translation gives CASSLYLAGGGNEQFF.

J is TRBJ2-5 and V is TRBV7-8; 10 nucleotides agree with TRBD2. With V trimmed by 2 bases and J by 5 bases, 11 bases remained unmatched. The CDR3 is 17 amino acids. The V gene's germline CDR1 is SGHVS and CDR2 FQNEAQ. CDR3 residues: CASSLSPSGGGWETQYF. CDR3 nucleotide sequence: TGTGCCAGCAGCTTATCCCCTAGCGGGGGAGGGTGGGAGACCCAGTACTTC. Full variable domain (outside the CDR3, taken from reference TRBV7-8 and TRBJ2-5): GAGVSQSPRYKVAKRGQDVALRCDPISGHVSLFWYQQALGQGPEFLTYFQNEAQLDKSGLPSDRFFAERPEGSVSTLKIQRTQQEDSAVYLCASSLSPSGGGWETQYFGPGTRLLVL.

This chain uses TRBV7-9 with TRBJ2-5; D may be TRBD1 (5 bases). Deletions cut 1 base from V and 1 base from J, with 10 bases between. CDR1 is SEHNR and CDR2 is FQNEAQ in the germline V gene (reference sequence). The CDR3 has 15 amino acids. Here the CDR3 reads CASSLETDRQETQYF. The CDR3, as DNA: TGTGCCAGCAGCTTAGAGACAGATCGCCAAGAGACCCAGTACTTC. The full variable domain, its missing parts supplied by reference TRBV7-9 and TRBJ2-5, is DTGVSQNPRHKITKRGQNVTFRCDPISEHNRLYWYRQTLGQGPEFLTYFQNEAQLEKSRLLSDRFSAERPKGSFSTLEIQRTEQGDSAMYLCASSLETDRQETQYFGPGTRLLVL.

The chain has TRBV7-2 and TRBJ2-3; the D gene could be TRBD1 or TRBD2 (5 bases each). Trimming pared 1 base from V and 3 bases from J, leaving 17 bases between. CDR1 SGHTA and CDR2 FQGNSA come from the germline V gene. The CDR3 extends over 17 amino acids. CDR3 in amino acids: CASSLERAVPGTDTQYF. CDR3 coding DNA: TGTGCCAGCAGCTTAGAGAGGGCGGTTCCAGGGACAGATACGCAGTATTTT.

The chain employs TRBV7-3 and TRBJ1-2; D not certain. The CDR3 sequence is 13 residues long. Trimming shortened V by 5 bases and J by 4 bases, and 11 bases separated the two germline ends. CDR1 and CDR2 from the germline V gene are SGHTA and FQGTGA. The CDR3, as DNA: TGTGCCAGCAGCAGGGAATACGGCTATGGCTACACCTTC. This encodes CASSREYGYGYTF.

This chain joins TRBV28 and TRBJ2-5; either TRBD1 or TRBD2 may supply D (5 bases each). Per the germline V gene, CDR1 is MDHEN and CDR2 is SYDVKM. The CDR3 runs to 13 residues. V dropped 2 bases and J dropped 5 bases, with 9 bases sitting between them. CDR3 bases: TGTGCCAGCAGTTTACAGGGAGACGAGACCCAGTACTTC. Translation: CASSLQGDETQYF.

V and J are TRBV2 and TRBJ2-3, with TRBD2 identical over 8 bases. The CDR3 has 16 amino acids. Unmatched junction bases numbered 7, after V lost 3 bases and J lost 2 bases. The germline gives CDR1 SNHLY, CDR2 FYNNEI. CDR3 in amino acids: CASSDIGRAATDTQYF. Written as DNA, the CDR3 is TGTGCCAGCAGTGATATCGGGAGGGCCGCCACAGATACGCAGTATTTT.

The chain recombines TRBV7-7 with TRBJ2-5, with TRBD2 identical over 9 bases. The CDR3 has 13 amino acids. Trimming took 4 bases from V and 5 from J; bases not matched to a gene: 2. The germline V gene has CDR1 SSHAT and CDR2 FNYEAQ (reference sequence). CDR3 sequence (DNA): TGTGCCAGCAGCTGGGGGACTAGCGAGACCCAGTACTTC. This sequence encodes CASSWGTSETQYF.

The chain links TRBV29-1 to TRBJ2-1; D ambiguous. Germline-derived CDR1 and CDR2 are SQVTM and ANQGSEA. Trimming cost V 5 bases and J 9 bases, with 11 bases left between them. CDR3 size: 11 residues. The CDR3 is CSVSGLREQFF. Here the CDR3 DNA reads TGCAGCGTTTCCGGGCTTCGTGAGCAGTTCTTC.

The chain joins TRBV7-3 to TRBJ2-5; TRBD2 is a possible D gene (6 bases). This CDR3 region has 13 residues. V was cut by 5 bases and J by 2 bases, with 9 bases left in between. Germline CDR1 reads SGHTA; CDR2 reads FQGTGA. The CDR3 nucleotides are TGTGCCAGCAGCCAGGGACTGCAAGAGACCCAGTACTTC. Translation: CASSQGLQETQYF.

This chain connects TRBV28 to TRBJ2-1; 7 positions match TRBD1. With V trimmed by 7 bases and J by 4 bases, 10 bases remained unmatched. Germline V gene data show CDR1 as MDHEN and CDR2 as SYDVKM. The CDR3 covers 15 residues. CDR3 DNA: TGTGCCAGCATCAAGGTAGGGACAGCATACAATGAGCAGTTCTTC. This sequence encodes CASIKVGTAYNEQFF.